This T cell receptor beta chain was captured by sequencing in a study of shared clonotypes between healthy human individuals. Sorted-subset replicate PCR reactions contained 200 ng DNA, corresponding to tens of thousands of T cell genomes. Profiling relied on immunoSEQ multiplex PCR, and the TCRdb table lists in-frame clones only, not all of them. Of roughly 1,500,000 clones listed, 97% to 99% are singletons. The CDR3 sequence is 14 residues long. CDR1 is MDHEN and CDR2 is SYDVKM in the germline V gene. Trimming removed 6 bases at V and 7 bases at J, with 15 bases between. The V gene is TRBV28, the J gene TRBJ1-4, with TRBD1 as a possible D gene (5 bases). The origin of this receptor is a man younger than 45 in good health. The specimen sequenced was naive CD4+ T cells sorted from blood. Regarding subset: CD45RA+ positively selected. The CDR3 bases are TGTGCCAGCAGGACCGGGACCGCGGGTGAAAAACTGTTTTTT. Its protein is CASRTGTAGEKLFF.